The present TCR beta chain was sequenced within a study of blood T cell repertoires in COVID-19. Study details: Sites in the United States, Italy and Spain provided acute and convalescent COVID-19 samples. PBMCs, B-cell-depleted T cells, or T cells were the source of the cDNA or gDNA that made up the material.

V was clipped by 3 bases and J by 7 bases, with 22 bases between them. The germline V gene has CDR1 MGHDK and CDR2 SYGVNS. The CDR3 is made up of 17 amino acids. Per the study methods: Amplifying reference gene primers gave estimates of nucleated cell counts. Repertoires were generated with immunoSEQ multiplex PCR, while TCRdb's copy carries only in-frame clones and drops some. D and trimming were read from the DNA, whereas the V and J calls and clone size are those reported in that table. Of fewer than 300,000 clones in the sample, around 87% are singletons; the top ten hold around 2.5%. This sequence originates from a woman aged 45 to 65 with acute or convalescent COVID-19. The sample consisted of peripheral blood. V gene TRBV25-1 combines with J gene TRBJ1-5; maybe TRBD1 (6 bases). Here the CDR3 reads CASSDPRTLGGDQPQHF. The CDR3 DNA reads TGTGCCAGCAGTGACCCCCGGACTCTAGGGGGGGACCAGCCCCAGCATTTT.